This T cell receptor (beta chain) appears in the sequencing data of a study of blood T cell repertoires in COVID-19. Study-wide context: Acute-phase and convalescent COVID-19 samples originated in the United States, Italy and Spain. Sample material is recorded as cDNA or gDNA derived from T cells, B-cell-depleted T cells, or PBMCs.

In the original workflow: Estimates of nucleated cell counts were drawn from the amplification of reference gene primers. Sequenced by immunoSEQ multiplex PCR; TCRdb stores in-frame clones only, minus some. That table supplies the V and J calls and clone size; D and trimming were determined from the DNA. The sample lists approximately 66,000 clones, roughly 70% occurring once. The ends were cut back, 7 bases at V and 3 bases at J, with 13 bases in the middle. The CDR3 has 13 amino acids. The germline V gene encodes CDR1 MNHEY and CDR2 SVGAGI. The sequencing sample was made of peripheral blood. The clonotype comes from a man between 60 and 70 years old with acute or convalescent COVID-19. The genes are TRBV6-5 and TRBJ2-7; D is perhaps TRBD1 (5 bases). The chain's CDR3 is CASMWGSFYEQYV. Here the CDR3 DNA reads TGTGCCAGCATGTGGGGCAGTTTCTACGAGCAGTACGTC.